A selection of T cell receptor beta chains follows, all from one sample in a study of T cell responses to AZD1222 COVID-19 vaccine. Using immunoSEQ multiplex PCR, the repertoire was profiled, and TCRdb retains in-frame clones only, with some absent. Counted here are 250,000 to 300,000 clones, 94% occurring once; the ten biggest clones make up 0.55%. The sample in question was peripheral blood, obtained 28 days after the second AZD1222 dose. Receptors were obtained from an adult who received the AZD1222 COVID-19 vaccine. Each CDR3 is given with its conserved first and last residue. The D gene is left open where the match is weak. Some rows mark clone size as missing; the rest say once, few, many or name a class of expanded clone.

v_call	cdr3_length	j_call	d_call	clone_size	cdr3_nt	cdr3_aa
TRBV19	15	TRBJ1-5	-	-	TGTGCATTAGGGGACACCCAGCTCAACAATCAGCCCCAGCATTTT	CALGDTQLNNQPQHF
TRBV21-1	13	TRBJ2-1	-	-	TGTGCCAGCAGCAAAGTTGAACAGGGGATCGGATTCTTC	CASSKVEQGIGFF
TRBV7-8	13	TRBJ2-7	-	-	TGTGCCAGCAGCTTACGAAGGTCCTACGAGCAGTACTTC	CASSLRRSYEQYF
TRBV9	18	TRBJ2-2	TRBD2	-	TGTGCCAGCAGCGTAGGGGATAGCGGGGAAGGGTACGCCGGGGAGCTGTTTTTT	CASSVGDSGEGYAGELFF
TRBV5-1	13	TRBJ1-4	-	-	TGCGCCAGCAGCCTCAGGGGTAATGAAAAACTGTTTTTT	CASSLRGNEKLFF
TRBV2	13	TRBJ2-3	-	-	TGTGCCAGCAGGGCTGACTCCACAGATACGCAGTATTTT	CASRADSTDTQYF
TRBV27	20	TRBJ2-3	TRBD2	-	TGTGCCAGCAGTTCCACCCCATGGCTCAGGACTAGCGGGGTCACAGATACGCAGTATTTT	CASSSTPWLRTSGVTDTQYF
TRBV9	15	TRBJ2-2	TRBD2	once	TGTGCCAGCAGCGTACTAGCGGTGAACACCGGGGAGCTGTTTTTT	CASSVLAVNTGELFF
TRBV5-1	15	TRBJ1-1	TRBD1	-	TGCGCCAGCAGGCACCCGGGACAGGGGGAATCTGAAGCTTTCTTT	CASRHPGQGESEAFF
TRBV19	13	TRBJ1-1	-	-	TGTGCCAGTAGTATTCGGGCTGACACTGAAGCTTTCTTT	CASSIRADTEAFF
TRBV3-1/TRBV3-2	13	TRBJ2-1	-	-	TGTGCCAGCAGCCAAAGAGAGGGAGGTGAGCAGTTCTTC	CASSQREGGEQFF
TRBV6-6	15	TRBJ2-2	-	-	TGTGCCAGCAGCCCGGGCCCTACGAACACCGGGGAGCTGTTTTTT	CASSPGPTNTGELFF